Below, one TCR beta chain is given with its context. Combining a sample-barcoded 5' primer with a J-beta primer mix, a second PCR ran for about 7 to 12 cycles. TCRdb recomputed calls from the 5' RACE reads with MiXCR, one row per CDR3 protein. The sample has under 1,000,000 distinct CDR3 sequences, around 45% seen once. Ranging in age from about 6 to 95, the donors were healthy Caucasian individuals from Russia. The data belong to a study of blood T cells in healthy people across ages. V was trimmed by 2 bases and J by 2 bases, leaving 11 bases between them. This CDR3 is built from 14 residues. Per the germline V gene, CDR1 is DFQATT and CDR2 is SNEGSKA (reference sequence).

This clonotype was obtained from a man older than 75 in good health. The chain carries TRBV20-1 and TRBJ2-3; no clear D. The sample taken for sequencing was blood. CDR3 amino acids: CSARLPYTTDTQYF. CDR3 sequence (DNA): TGCAGTGCTAGACTTCCCTATACCACAGATACGCAGTATTTT.